A selection of T cell receptor beta chains follows, all from one sample in a study of T cell responses to AZD1222 COVID-19 vaccine. The protocol was immunoSEQ multiplex PCR, while the TCRdb copy is restricted to in-frame clones and leaves out a portion. The table lists about 83,000 clones, roughly 88% of them singletons. The specimen was peripheral blood, collected on day 0 of MenACWY control vaccination. The receptors derive from an adult in good health. Each CDR3 is given with its conserved first and last residue. The order of the fields is clone size, J gene, D gene, V gene, CDR3 DNA, CDR3 protein. D genes are given only for firm matches. Size tells how often a clone was seen (once, few, many) or the class of an expanded clone, and some rows leave it out.

.,TRBJ2-3,.,TRBV6-2/TRBV6-3,TGTGCCAGCAGTTTGGGGCATAGCACAGATACGCAGTATTTT,CASSLGHSTDTQYF
.,TRBJ2-3,.,TRBV29-1,TGCAGCGACGGAGGGAGGACCCAGGATACGCAGTATTTT,CSDGGRTQDTQYF
few,TRBJ2-2,TRBD1,TRBV6-4,TGTGCCACCCCGACAGGGTTAAACACCGGGGAGCTGTTTTTT,CATPTGLNTGELFF
once,TRBJ1-1,.,TRBV19,TGTGCCAGTAGTATACTAAGTGCGCGGAAGTTCTCTACTGAAGCTTTCTTT,CASSILSARKFSTEAFF
.,TRBJ2-3,.,TRBV5-1,TGCGCCAGCAGCTTGGGGGGCGGGACTGGAGATACGCAGTATTTT,CASSLGGGTGDTQYF
.,TRBJ2-7,TRBD1,TRBV9,TGTGCCAGCGGCCCCGGGACAGTGATTTACGAGCAGTACTTC,CASGPGTVIYEQYF
.,TRBJ2-7,.,TRBV5-1,TGCGCCAGCAGCTTGGGACAGGGGAGGGAAGAGCAGTACTTC,CASSLGQGREEQYF
.,TRBJ2-5,.,TRBV6-6,TGTGCCAGCAGTTCGGTACAAGAGACCCAGTACTTC,CASSSVQETQYF
.,TRBJ1-6,.,TRBV2,TGTGCCAGCAGCCGGATTAGCCGAATTAATAATTCACCCCTCCACTTT,CASSRISRINNSPLHF
.,TRBJ1-4,TRBD1,TRBV28,TGTGCCAGCAGTCCCCTGGGAAGGGGGCGAGAAGGTGAAAAACTGTTTTTT,CASSPLGRGREGEKLFF
.,TRBJ2-7,.,TRBV5-5,TGTGCCAGCAGCTTGTGGGGGGAAAGGGTCGAGCAGTACTTC,CASSLWGERVEQYF
.,TRBJ1-1,.,TRBV11-1,TGTGCCAGCAGCTTATACCGGAACACTGAAGCTTTCTTT,CASSLYRNTEAFF
.,TRBJ1-1,.,TRBV10-3,TGTGCCATCACCGCGAGGGGCACTGAAGCTTTCTTT,CAITARGTEAFF
.,TRBJ1-3,TRBD1,TRBV25-1,TGTGCCAGCAGTGAAGCCCCGGGACAGGGCCTAAACACCATATATTTT,CASSEAPGQGLNTIYF
.,TRBJ1-2,TRBD1,TRBV6-5,TGTGCCAGCAGGCCCGGGACAGAGTATGGCTACACCTTC,CASRPGTEYGYTF
.,TRBJ2-1,.,TRBV19,TGTGCCAGTAGCCCCAGAGTGGGCGTCTACAATGAGCAGTTCTTC,CASSPRVGVYNEQFF
.,TRBJ1-6,.,TRBV3-1/TRBV3-2,TGTGCCAGCAGCCAAGGGGGGGAGCTGGCCCTCCACTTT,CASSQGGELALHF
.,TRBJ1-2,.,TRBV7-3,TGTGCCAGCAGCTTAATGGGGGCAGGAAGCTATGGCTACACCTTC,CASSLMGAGSYGYTF
.,TRBJ1-1,.,TRBV11-1,TGTGCCAGCAGCTTATTGGGGGGTGCAATGAACACTGAAGCTTTCTTT,CASSLLGGAMNTEAFF
.,TRBJ2-7,.,TRBV27,TGTGCCAGCAGCCCATTCACTAGGGCCTCCTACGAGCAGTACTTC,CASSPFTRASYEQYF
.,TRBJ1-4,TRBD1,TRBV30,TGTGCCTGGAGACACCCGCCCCTGACAGGGGTGGAAAAACTGTTTTTT,CAWRHPPLTGVEKLFF
.,TRBJ1-2,.,TRBV27,TGTGCCAGCAGTGCGTGGCCCCTGACAGGTGCAGGGGAAGCTAACTATGGCTACACCTTC,CASSAWPLTGAGEANYGYTF
.,TRBJ1-6,.,TRBV28,TGTGCCAGCAGTTTACCCCCTAGTTCACCCCTCCACTTT,CASSLPPSSPLHF
.,TRBJ2-5,.,TRBV7-2,TGTGCCAGCAGCCCCGGCTCATCGGGAGAGACCCAGTACTTC,CASSPGSSGETQYF
.,TRBJ2-7,.,TRBV28,TGTGCCAGCTCTTCCCCATTATTTTACGAGCAGTACTTC,CASSSPLFYEQYF
once,TRBJ1-1,TRBD1,TRBV7-2,TGTGCCAGCAGCTTGGGACAGAAGAACACTGAAGCTTTCTTT,CASSLGQKNTEAFF
once,TRBJ1-1,TRBD1,TRBV7-3,TGTGCCAGCAGCTTAATGTCGGGACAGGGGGCTGAAGCTTTCTTT,CASSLMSGQGAEAFF
.,TRBJ1-4,TRBD1,TRBV29-1,TGCAGCGTTGTACAGGGGAAGGGGGAAAAACTGTTTTTT,CSVVQGKGEKLFF